This T cell receptor beta chain stems from a study of human T cells and chemical hapten exposure. Whole-study context: There were weekly diphenylcyclopropenone doses to the scalp for patients throughout the roughly 23-week study. Notes on the study in general: Counts of TCRs above 1 in 1000 frequency stayed unchanged with DPC sensitization.

Deletions cut 4 bases from V and 4 bases from J, with 11 bases between. The CDR3 is made up of 14 amino acids. Germline V gene lookup returns CDR1 SGHAT and CDR2 FQNNGV. TCRdb reanalysed the RACE reads using MiXCR and keeps one entry per CDR3 protein. The data show about 68,000 distinct CDR3 sequences, with approximately 9.9% seen just once and 4.5% to 6.5% held by the top ten. The time point denotes: pre-sensitization, week 0. Treatment of the sample: therapeutic diphenylcyclopropenone sensitization with weekly scalp DPC. Sample donors consisted of patients with alopecia, aged 18 to 70 years, who were suitable for DPC. This clonotype was seen repeatedly, ten times or more. The antigen is undetermined.

This TCR was sampled from a woman aged 50 to 65 with alopecia areata. Some clones in this sample may be carry-over from other donors' samples. The sample here was whole blood, taken in connection with sensitization to the hapten diphenylcyclopropenone (DPC). V usage is TRBV11-2 and J usage is TRBJ2-1; D is undetermined. This CDR3 is CASSSVAGYNEQFF. Here the CDR3 DNA reads TGTGCCAGCAGCTCGGTGGCCGGGTACAATGAGCAGTTCTTC.